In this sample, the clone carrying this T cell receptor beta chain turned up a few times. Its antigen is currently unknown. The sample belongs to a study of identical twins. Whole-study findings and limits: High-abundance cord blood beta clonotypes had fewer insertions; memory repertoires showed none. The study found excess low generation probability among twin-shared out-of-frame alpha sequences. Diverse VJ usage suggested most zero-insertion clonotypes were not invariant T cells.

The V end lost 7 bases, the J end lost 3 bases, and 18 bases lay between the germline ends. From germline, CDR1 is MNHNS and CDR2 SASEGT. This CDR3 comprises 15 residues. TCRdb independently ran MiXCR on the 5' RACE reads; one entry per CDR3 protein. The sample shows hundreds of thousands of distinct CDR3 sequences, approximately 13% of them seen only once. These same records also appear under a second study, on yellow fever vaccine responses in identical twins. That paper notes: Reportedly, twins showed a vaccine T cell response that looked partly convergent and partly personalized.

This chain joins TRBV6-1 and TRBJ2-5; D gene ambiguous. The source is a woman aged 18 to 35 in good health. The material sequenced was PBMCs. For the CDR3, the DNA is TGTGCCAGCAAGAGTTCAGCTACCCGGGAAGAGACCCAGTACTTC. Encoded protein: CASKSSATREETQYF.